The 5 T cell receptor beta chains below all came from one sample that was sequenced in a study of blood T cell repertoires in COVID-19 (dated by TCRdb to about 2020). The method behind the library was the immunoSEQ multiplex PCR assay. What TCRdb holds here is the immuneACCESS table cut down to in-frame rearrangements. Part of the clones is not present; checked against another copy, under half of the missing clones reflect an unresolved V gene, and the others are unexplained. This sample comprises more than 100,000 clones, 87% of them detected only once. The top ten clonotypes cover 25% to 35% of the sample. Sequenced material: peripheral blood. These receptor sequences come from a woman between 70 and 85 years old with acute or convalescent COVID-19.

This chain joins TRBV7-3 and TRBJ1-6, with no clear D. Trimming stripped 2 bases from V and 7 bases from J, with 6 bases between. CDR1 and CDR2 from the germline V gene are SGHTA and FQGTGA. There are 13 residues in the CDR3. The CDR3 DNA reads as TGTGCCAGCAGCTTAGGGAGCAATTCACCCCTCCACTTT. Translating it yields CASSLGSNSPLHF.

This chain uses TRBV2 with TRBJ1-5, with TRBD1 identical over 8 bases. The germline V gene has CDR1 SNHLY and CDR2 FYNNEI. With 7 bases clipped from V and 6 bases from J, the junction kept 8 bases outside the gene matches. This CDR3 region has 14 residues. In DNA, the CDR3 is TGTGCCAGCACCCAGACAGGGGCCGGTCAGCCCCAGCATTTT. It specifies CASTQTGAGQPQHF.

This clone appeared once. The rearrangement joins TRBV13 to TRBJ1-2; TRBD1 aligns across 8 bases. The CDR3 has 13 amino acids. Germline values: CDR1 PRHDT, CDR2 FYEKMQ (reference sequence). J gave up 7 bases and V 6 bases, and 7 bases lay outside the gene matches. CDR3 coding DNA: TGTGCCAGCAGACTTCCAGGGGGCAGTGGCTACACCTTC. Encoded protein: CASRLPGGSGYTF.

This clone was observed a single time. The V and J genes are TRBV12-3 or TRBV12-4 and TRBJ2-5, with 7 bases identical to TRBD1. The CDR3 extends over 13 amino acids. Trimming cost V 8 bases and J 7 bases; bases outside gene matches: 10. The CDR3 loop is CASRDSRGGTQYF. In DNA, the CDR3 is TGTGCCAGCCGGGACAGCCGTGGAGGGACCCAGTACTTC.

The chain recombines TRBV19 with TRBJ1-4; D is possibly TRBD1 (6 bases). CDR1 LNHDA and CDR2 SQIVND come from the germline V gene (reference sequence). Trimming took 6 bases from V and 7 from J, leaving 21 bases between them. The length of the CDR3 is 16 residues. The CDR3 here is CASRDSLQGESEKLFF. CDR3 coding DNA: TGTGCCAGTAGGGACTCCTTACAGGGCGAAAGTGAAAAACTGTTTTTT.